These 30 T cell receptor beta chains share one sample of origin, sequenced in a study of T-cell reconstitution after alpha-beta-depleted transplantation in children (dated by TCRdb to the mid-2010s). The library was obtained by PCR. The sample was run on an Illumina HiSeq 2500. TCR libraries were prepared with molecular barcoding, using unique molecular identifiers to normalize TCRbeta repertoire quantification. The public reads were reprocessed in TCRdb via fastp at Q25 and MiXCR, keeping in-frame beta chains. Each entry is one CDR3 protein sequence, shown with its most common DNA and genes. Within this sample are 190,000 or so distinct CDR3 sequences, with about 14% of them counted one time only. The ten most abundant clones make up around 14% of the sample. The sample in question was PBMCs from the stem cell graft donor, obtained from the stem cell graft. These TCRs come from a human donor who donated a stem cell graft to a child with acute lymphoblastic leukemia.

This clonotype has a handful of counts. The chain joins TRBV20-1 to TRBJ1-2, with TRBD1 identical over 10 bases. This CDR3 comprises 14 residues. The germline V gene encodes CDR1 DFQATT and CDR2 SNEGSKA (reference sequence). V shed 0 bases and J 8 bases; nucleotides not matched to a gene: 6. In nucleotides, the CDR3 is TGCAGTGCTAGAGATCGGACAGGGGGAGTCGGCTACACCTTC. It is translated as CSARDRTGGVGYTF.

This clonotype has only one observation. The chain is built from TRBV7-6 and TRBJ2-2; the D gene is possibly TRBD1 (6 bases). Trimming took 5 bases from V and 0 from J, leaving 10 bases between them. CDR1 SGHVS and CDR2 FNYEAQ come from the germline V gene. CDR3 size: 15 residues. For the CDR3, the DNA is TGTGCCAGCAGCCCCCGGACAGCGAACACCGGGGAGCTGTTTTTT. As protein: CASSPRTANTGELFF.

This clonotype was seen repeatedly, ten times or more. The chain carries TRBV4-1 and TRBJ2-7; 10 bases fit TRBD2. CDR1 is MGHRA and CDR2 is YSYEKL in the germline V gene. This CDR3 is 18 amino acids long. V was clipped by 2 bases and J by 4 bases; unmatched bases: 14. The CDR3 sequence is CASSQLAGVPPVGYEQYF. The CDR3 region has the DNA TGCGCCAGCAGCCAACTAGCGGGAGTCCCCCCCGTCGGGTACGAGCAGTACTTC.

This clonotype was seen ten or more times. The V and J genes are TRBV12-3 or TRBV12-4 and TRBJ2-2; 7 nucleotides align to TRBD2. The ends lost 7 bases at V and 6 bases at J; junction bases unmatched: 17. The CDR3 sequence is 17 residues long. The CDR3 reads CASTGPLAVIASGELFF. CDR3 coding DNA: TGTGCCAGCACCGGACCCCTAGCGGTGATTGCTTCCGGGGAGCTGTTTTTT.

This clonotype was counted many times. In DNA form, the CDR3 reads TGTGCCAGCAGTTTAAGGAATAACCAGTACTTC. It specifies CASSLRNNQYF. The rearrangement uses TRBV12-3 or TRBV12-4 and TRBJ2-7; no clear D. V lost 2 bases and J 10 bases, leaving 9 bases between the germline ends. The CDR3 is made up of 11 amino acids.

This clonotype was counted many times. This chain connects TRBV7-8 to TRBJ2-2; 7 bases agree with TRBD2. CDR1 SGHVS and CDR2 FQNEAQ come from the germline V gene. The CDR3 spans 15 residues. V lost 0 bases to trimming and J lost 8 bases; unmatched junction nucleotides: 6. The CDR3, as DNA: TGTGCCAGCAGCTTAGCGGGAGGGCCTCGGGGGGAGCTGTTTTTT. As protein: CASSLAGGPRGELFF.

V is TRBV7-9 and J is TRBJ2-5, with TRBD2 identical over 9 bases. This CDR3 region has 14 residues. CDR1 SEHNR and CDR2 FQNEAQ come from the germline V gene (reference sequence). Losses at the gene ends were 8 bases for V and 2 bases for J; bases not matched to a gene: 6. The CDR3: CASSSGGPQETQYF. The CDR3 DNA is TGTGCCAGCTCGAGCGGGGGGCCTCAAGAGACCCAGTACTTC. The whole variable domain, filled in from reference TRBV7-9 and TRBJ2-5, reads DTGVSQNPRHKITKRGQNVTFRCDPISEHNRLYWYRQTLGQGPEFLTYFQNEAQLEKSRLLSDRFSAERPKGSFSTLEIQRTEQGDSAMYLCASSSGGPQETQYFGPGTRLLVL.

The chain combines TRBV6-4 with TRBJ2-2; D is undetermined. Germline CDR1 and CDR2: MRHNA and SNTAGT. Trimming stripped 6 bases from V and 0 bases from J, with 8 bases between. CDR3 length equals 14 residues. For the CDR3, the DNA is TGTGCCAGCAGGACGCTCGCGAACACCGGGGAGCTGTTTTTT. Encoded protein: CASRTLANTGELFF.

V and J are TRBV3-1 and TRBJ2-1; possible D gene TRBD2, 5 bases. Germline assignment: CDR1 LGHDT and CDR2 YNNKEL (reference sequence). Trimming left V 1 base short and J 0 bases short, with 19 bases between. The CDR3 totals 19 residues. The CDR3 here is CASSQAQVAAVSSYNEQFF. The CDR3 region has the DNA TGTGCCAGCAGCCAAGCCCAGGTGGCAGCGGTTAGCTCCTACAATGAGCAGTTCTTC.

The rearrangement uses TRBV11-1 and TRBJ2-3; 7 positions match TRBD2. Per germline, CDR1 SGHAT and CDR2 FQDESV (reference sequence). V gave up 4 bases and J gave up 5 bases; unmatched junction bases: 21. This CDR3 comprises 19 residues. Here the CDR3 DNA reads TGTGCCAGCAGCTCTACGAATCCGGGACTACAACCTTTCGTAGATACGCAGTATTTT. This encodes CASSSTNPGLQPFVDTQYF.

With regard to this clonotype: A much larger clone differs by one base, so this may be a read error. The CDR3 is CASSVAGGSYNEQFF. The CDR3 DNA reads TGTGCCAGCTCGGTGGCAGGGGGATCCTACAATGAGCAGTTCTTC. The chain uses TRBV5-4 and TRBJ2-1; 7 bases agree with TRBD1. CDR3 length: 15 amino acids. Per the germline V gene, CDR1 is SGHNT and CDR2 is YYREEE (reference sequence). V gave up 7 bases and J gave up 1 base; unmatched junction bases: 8.

Many counts were recorded for this clonotype. The V gene is TRBV29-1, the J gene TRBJ1-1, with a tentative D call TRBD1 (6 bases). The CDR3 loop spans 14 amino acids. Germline V gene data show CDR1 as SQVTM and CDR2 as ANQGSEA. Deletions cut 0 bases from V and 3 bases from J, with 11 bases between. As DNA, the CDR3 is TGCAGCGTTGAAGAACAGGCAGGGGACACTGAAGCTTTCTTT. Amino acids: CSVEEQAGDTEAFF.

This clonotype turned up a few times. This sequence joins TRBV12-3 or TRBV12-4 and TRBJ2-1; 11 nucleotides align to TRBD1. The trim removed 1 base at V and 7 bases at J, leaving 3 bases unmatched. The CDR3 covers 15 residues. The CDR3 spells CASSLVGQGANEQFF. The CDR3 DNA reads TGTGCCAGCAGTTTAGTAGGACAGGGGGCTAATGAGCAGTTCTTC.

This clonotype was seen a handful of times. The J gene is TRBJ2-5, the V gene TRBV20-1; D might be TRBD2 (5 bases). The germline V and J ends were trimmed by 4 bases and 5 bases, with 20 bases remaining between them. The CDR3 covers 15 residues. Germline-derived CDR1 and CDR2 are DFQATT and SNEGSKA (reference sequence). CDR3 sequence (DNA): TGCAGTGCTATGGTTACTAGTCGGGTTTGGGAGACCCAGTACTTC. This sequence encodes CSAMVTSRVWETQYF.

As for this clonotype: A read error may be the cause here, since a much bigger clone is one base away. This chain links TRBV5-1 with TRBJ1-1; D is unresolved. Germline V lookup: CDR1 SGHRS, CDR2 YFSETQ. This CDR3 has 15 amino acids. Trimming took off 4 bases at V and 11 bases at J, with 24 bases between the two ends. For the CDR3, the DNA is TGCGCCAGCAGCGCGACCTCCCGGGAAAAGGGCTGTGCTTTCTTT. Its translation: CASSATSREKGCAFF.

In its sample, this clonotype was seen a few times. This rearrangement joins TRBV7-9 to TRBJ2-5, with D possibly being TRBD1 (5 bases). Per the germline V gene, CDR1 is SEHNR and CDR2 is FQNEAQ (reference sequence). The length of the CDR3 is 14 residues. The V end lost 3 bases, the J end lost 2 bases, and 10 bases lay between the germline ends. CDR3 region: CASSFSTEQETQYF. Here the CDR3 DNA reads TGTGCCAGCAGCTTCTCGACAGAGCAAGAGACCCAGTACTTC.

The table lists this clonotype with many counts. V and J are TRBV21-1 and TRBJ2-1. TRBV21-1 counts as a pseudogene. The CDR3 totals 15 residues. The CDR3 here is CASSKVTSRDNEQFF. CDR3 nucleotides: TGTGCCAGCAGCAAGGTGACATCTAGAGACAATGAGCAGTTCTTC.

This clonotype was counted at least ten times. This sequence joins TRBV12-3 or TRBV12-4 and TRBJ2-5, with D tentatively TRBD2 (6 bases). Trimming cost V 8 bases and J 4 bases, with 14 bases left between them. This CDR3 is 13 amino acids long. This CDR3 is CASGGRRVETQYF. The CDR3 nucleotides are TGTGCCAGCGGTGGGAGGCGGGTAGAGACCCAGTACTTC.

The sample holds many counts of this clonotype. The chain carries TRBV12-3 or TRBV12-4 and TRBJ2-7, with D possibly being TRBD1 (6 bases). The CDR3 contains 14 residues. V lost 6 bases, J lost 1 base, and 13 bases lay in between. The CDR3 coding sequence is TGTGCCAGCAGCCAACTGGGACATTCCTACGAGCAGTACTTC. This encodes CASSQLGHSYEQYF.

This clonotype was seen only a few times. The rearrangement joins TRBV20-1 to TRBJ2-1; 8 positions match TRBD2. Germline assignment: CDR1 DFQATT and CDR2 SNEGSKA (reference sequence). CDR3 length equals 15 residues. J was trimmed by 0 bases and V by 3 bases; bases with no gene match: 4. The CDR3 sequence is CSASDSGSSYNEQFF. The CDR3 DNA sequence: TGCAGTGCTAGCGACAGCGGGAGCTCCTACAATGAGCAGTTCTTC.

This clonotype came up many times. The chain joins TRBV10-1 to TRBJ1-2, with D uncertain. CDR3 length: 16 residues. Looked up from germline, CDR1 is WNHNN and CDR2 is SYGVQD (reference sequence). The germline V and J ends were trimmed by 2 bases and 0 bases, with 13 bases remaining between them. The DNA for the CDR3 is TGCGCCAGCAGTGAGGTCAAGCAGGCGGCTAACTATGGCTACACCTTC. Residues: CASSEVKQAANYGYTF.

There are many counts of this clonotype. The CDR3 here is CASEPDRGRWTEAFF. CDR3 bases: TGTGCCAGCGAGCCTGACAGGGGGCGCTGGACTGAAGCTTTCTTT. The chain recombines TRBV28 with TRBJ1-1; 10 bases agree with TRBD1. The trim removed 8 bases at V and 5 bases at J, leaving 11 bases unmatched. In germline, CDR1 is MDHEN, CDR2 SYDVKM. The CDR3 has 15 amino acids.

The rearrangement joins TRBV5-1 to TRBJ2-1; 14 positions agree with TRBD2. From germline, CDR1 is SGHRS and CDR2 YFSETQ. The CDR3 sequence is 17 residues long. In DNA form, the CDR3 reads TGCGCTACCAGCTTCATGGGACTAGCGGGAGTTTACAATGAGCAGTTCTTC. It translates to CATSFMGLAGVYNEQFF.

This clonotype was detected only a few times. In DNA form, the CDR3 reads TGCGCCAGCAGCCACATAGGAGGATTCGGCAATTCACCCCTCCACTTT. It translates to CASSHIGGFGNSPLHF. V gene TRBV4-1 combines with J gene TRBJ1-6; D remains unclear. V lost 3 bases, J lost 7 bases, and 16 bases lay in between. CDR3 size: 16 residues. The germline V gene encodes CDR1 MGHRA and CDR2 YSYEKL.

The rearrangement joins TRBV2 to TRBJ1-2; D not resolved. Germline values: CDR1 SNHLY, CDR2 FYNNEI. Trimming removed 7 bases from V and 8 bases from J, with 17 bases in between. This CDR3 has 13 amino acids. The CDR3 is CASNPWRIDGYTF. The CDR3 DNA reads as TGTGCCAGCAATCCGTGGCGGATTGACGGCTACACCTTC.

This clonotype has ten or more counts. V and J are TRBV7-2 and TRBJ2-5, with TRBD1 matching 8 bases. The CDR3 runs 15 residues. V was pared by 5 bases and J by 1 base, with 6 bases of the junction left unmatched. Germline CDR1 is SGHTA and CDR2 is FQGNSA. CDR3 sequence reads: CASSARQGPQETQYF. CDR3 in DNA: TGTGCCAGCAGCGCCCGACAGGGGCCCCAAGAGACCCAGTACTTC.

At least ten counts were recorded for this clonotype. The V call is TRBV5-1, the J call TRBJ1-1; D unresolved. V gave up 1 base and J gave up 1 base, with 8 bases separating them. The germline V gene encodes CDR1 SGHRS and CDR2 YFSETQ. The CDR3 runs 14 residues. The CDR3 region is CASSLSGANTEAFF. In DNA form, the CDR3 reads TGCGCCAGCAGCTTGTCCGGAGCGAACACTGAAGCTTTCTTT. Drawing the rest from reference TRBV5-1 and TRBJ1-1, the complete variable domain is KAGVTQTPRYLIKTRGQQVTLSCSPISGHRSVSWYQQTPGQGLQFLFEYFSETQRNKGNFPGRFSGRQFSNSRSEMNVSTLELGDSALYLCASSLSGANTEAFFGQGTRLTVV.

This clonotype was found many times. The chain uses TRBV4-1 and TRBJ2-1; TRBD2 agrees at 10 bases. The germline V gene has CDR1 MGHRA and CDR2 YSYEKL. Trimming cost V 0 bases and J 2 bases; bases outside gene matches: 7. This CDR3 comprises 18 residues. The CDR3 sequence: CASSQEKAGGPTYNEQFF. CDR3 in DNA: TGCGCCAGCAGCCAAGAAAAAGCGGGAGGGCCTACCTACAATGAGCAGTTCTTC.

This clonotype was recorded many times. The chain employs TRBV29-1 and TRBJ2-2; TRBD2 matches 8 bases. V was clipped by 5 bases and J by 3 bases; unmatched bases: 8. The CDR3 spans 15 residues. Germline CDR1 reads SQVTM; CDR2 reads ANQGSEA. The CDR3 here is CSVTSGSRDTGELFF. The CDR3 coding sequence is TGCAGCGTTACGAGCGGGAGTCGGGACACCGGGGAGCTGTTTTTT.

At least ten counts were recorded for this clonotype. The V and J genes are TRBV7-2 and TRBJ1-4; TRBD1 aligns across 11 bases. Germline V lookup: CDR1 SGHTA, CDR2 FQGNSA. V trimming: 5 bases; J trimming: 8 bases; junction bases outside the gene matches: 10. This CDR3 is built from 16 residues. The CDR3 protein is CASSPRTGGQGEKLFF. In DNA form, the CDR3 reads TGTGCCAGCAGCCCCCGGACAGGGGGCCAGGGGGAAAAACTGTTTTTT.